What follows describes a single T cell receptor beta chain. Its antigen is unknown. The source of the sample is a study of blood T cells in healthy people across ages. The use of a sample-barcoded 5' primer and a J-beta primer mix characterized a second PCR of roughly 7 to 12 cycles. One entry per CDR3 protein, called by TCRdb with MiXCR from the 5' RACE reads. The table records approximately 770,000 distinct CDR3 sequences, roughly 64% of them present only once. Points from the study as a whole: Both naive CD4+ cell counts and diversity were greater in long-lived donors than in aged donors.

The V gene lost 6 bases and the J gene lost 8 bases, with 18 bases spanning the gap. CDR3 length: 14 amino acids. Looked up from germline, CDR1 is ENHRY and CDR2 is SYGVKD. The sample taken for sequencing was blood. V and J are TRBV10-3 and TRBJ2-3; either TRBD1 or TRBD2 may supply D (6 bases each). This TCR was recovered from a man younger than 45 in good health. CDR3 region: CAIRMGGLSSTQYF. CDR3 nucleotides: TGTGCCATCAGAATGGGGGGCCTATCGAGTACGCAGTATTTT.